This record concerns one T cell receptor beta chain sequence. The antigen remains unidentified. With 60 Vbeta and 13 Jbeta primers, the PCR was carried out. Libraries were prepared by immunoSEQ multiplex PCR; TCRdb keeps only in-frame clonotypes and omits some of them. The sample has more than 75,000 clones; 75% to 90% are singletons. This CDR3 has 17 residues. Germline CDR1 reads LGHNA; CDR2 reads YNFKEQ. Trimming shortened V by 2 bases and J by 7 bases, and 21 bases separated the two germline ends. This record comes from a study of cytomegalovirus exposure and HLA in healthy donors. Findings and caveats of the study: Serostatus for CMV was the only available immune exposure information. For TCR beta chains, V- and J-gene trimming was later linked to a missense DCLRE1C variant. A few chains linked to CMV were shown in vitro to be specific for CMV antigens. In a later analysis, DRB1 alleles had the most associated TCRs; HLA-C alleles the fewest.

The sequencing sample was made of PBMCs. This TCR was recovered from a man between 18 and 35 years old in good health and CMV-seronegative. V usage is TRBV4-2 and J usage is TRBJ1-5, with a weak D call TRBD1 (6 bases). Here the CDR3 DNA reads TGTGCCAGCAGCCAACAAACCCAGGGGAGAGGACACCAGCCCCAGCATTTT. Amino acid sequence: CASSQQTQGRGHQPQHF.